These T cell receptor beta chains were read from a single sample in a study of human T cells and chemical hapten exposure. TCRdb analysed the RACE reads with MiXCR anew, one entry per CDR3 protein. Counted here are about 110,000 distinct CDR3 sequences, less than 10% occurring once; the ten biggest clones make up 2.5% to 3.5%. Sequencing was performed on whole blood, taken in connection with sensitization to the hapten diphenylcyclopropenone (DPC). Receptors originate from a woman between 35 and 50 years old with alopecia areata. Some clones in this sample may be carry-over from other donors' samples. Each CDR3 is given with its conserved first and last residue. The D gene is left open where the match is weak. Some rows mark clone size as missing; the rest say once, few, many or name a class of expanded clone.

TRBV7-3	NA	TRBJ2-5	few	CASSRSSQETQYF	TGTGCCAGCAGCCGCAGTTCTCAAGAGACCCAGTACTTC
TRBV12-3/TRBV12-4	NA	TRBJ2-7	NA	CASSLGQGSGYEQYF	TGTGCCAGCAGTTTGGGGCAGGGGTCAGGCTACGAGCAGTACTTC
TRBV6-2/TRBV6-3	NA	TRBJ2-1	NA	CASTDSAPALGEQFF	TGTGCCAGCACCGATAGCGCACCTGCTTTGGGTGAGCAGTTCTTC
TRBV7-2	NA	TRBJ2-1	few	CASSQGGGSRYNEQFF	TGTGCCAGCAGTCAAGGTGGGGGGAGCCGGTACAATGAGCAGTTCTTC
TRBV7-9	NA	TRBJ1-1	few	CASSRAGEEAFF	TGTGCCAGCAGCAGGGCCGGGGAAGAAGCTTTCTTT
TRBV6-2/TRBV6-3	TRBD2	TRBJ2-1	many	CASGERLAVYNEQFF	TGTGCCAGCGGGGAGCGACTAGCGGTCTACAATGAGCAGTTCTTC
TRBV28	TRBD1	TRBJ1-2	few	CASSSTGGWYGYTF	TGTGCCAGCAGTTCGACAGGGGGCTGGTATGGCTACACCTTC
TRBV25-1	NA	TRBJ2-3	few	CASSDPAGVRADTQYF	TGTGCCAGCAGTGATCCCGCAGGGGTTCGGGCAGATACGCAGTATTTT
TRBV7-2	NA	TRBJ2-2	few	CASSLGIGRSGELFF	TGTGCCAGCAGCTTAGGTATAGGCAGGAGCGGGGAGCTGTTTTTT
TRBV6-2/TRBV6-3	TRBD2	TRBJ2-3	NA	CASSPQRLAGGSTDTQYF	TGTGCCAGCAGTCCCCAAAGACTAGCGGGGGGGAGCACAGATACGCAGTATTTT
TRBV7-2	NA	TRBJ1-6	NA	CASSLEMTANSPLHF	TGTGCCAGCAGCTTAGAAATGACAGCTAATTCACCCCTCCACTTT
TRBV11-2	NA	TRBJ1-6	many	CASSLMGGMNSPLHF	TGTGCCAGCAGCTTAATGGGGGGCATGAATTCACCCCTCCACTTT
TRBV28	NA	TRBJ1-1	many	CASKGSTEAFF	TGTGCCAGCAAGGGTAGTACTGAAGCTTTCTTT
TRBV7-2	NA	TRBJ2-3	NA	CTSSSGLSRRTDTQYF	TGTACCAGCAGTTCAGGACTCTCAAGGCGCACAGATACGCAGTATTTT
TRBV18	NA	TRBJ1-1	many	CASSPVNMGVDTEAFF	TGTGCCAGCTCACCGGTCAATATGGGGGTGGACACTGAAGCTTTCTTT
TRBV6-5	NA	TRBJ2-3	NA	CASSYVFRAGTSDTQYF	TGTGCCAGCAGTTATGTCTTTAGGGCAGGGACATCAGATACGCAGTATTTT
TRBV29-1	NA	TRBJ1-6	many	CSIRQNADSPLHF	TGCAGCATTAGACAGAACGCCGATTCACCCCTCCACTTT
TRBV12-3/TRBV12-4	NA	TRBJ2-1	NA	CASRDGASEQFF	TGTGCCAGCAGAGACGGGGCCAGTGAGCAGTTCTTC
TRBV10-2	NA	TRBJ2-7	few	CASSESWDSSSYEQYF	TGCGCCAGCAGTGAGTCATGGGACTCCAGCTCCTACGAGCAGTACTTC
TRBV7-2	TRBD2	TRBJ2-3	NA	CASSPPGLAGGSGTQYF	TGTGCCAGCAGCCCCCCGGGGCTAGCGGGGGGGTCGGGTACGCAGTATTTT
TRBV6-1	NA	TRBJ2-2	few	CASSVPWTLGELFF	TGTGCCAGCAGTGTACCTTGGACTTTGGGGGAGCTGTTTTTT
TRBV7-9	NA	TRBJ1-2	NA	CASSPQYEVGGYTF	TGTGCCAGCAGCCCACAGTACGAGGTTGGAGGCTACACCTTC
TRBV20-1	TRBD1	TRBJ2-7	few	CSAPGTGGYEQYF	TGCAGTGCGCCCGGGACAGGGGGTTACGAGCAGTACTTC
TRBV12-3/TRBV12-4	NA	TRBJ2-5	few	CASTRQGSRSAQYF	TGTGCCAGCACCCGCCAGGGGTCGCGTTCGGCCCAGTACTTC
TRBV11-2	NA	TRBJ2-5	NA	CASSWDGEETQYF	TGTGCCAGCAGCTGGGACGGAGAAGAGACCCAGTACTTC
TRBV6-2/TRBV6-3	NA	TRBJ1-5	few	CASTWTDNQPQHF	TGTGCCAGCACCTGGACAGACAATCAGCCCCAGCATTTT
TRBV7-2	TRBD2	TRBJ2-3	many	CASSYGGAGGNTQYF	TGTGCCAGCAGCTACGGGGGGGCTGGGGGAAATACGCAGTATTTT
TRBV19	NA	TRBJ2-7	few	CASSVYRDTEQYF	TGTGCCAGTAGTGTTTACCGGGACACCGAGCAGTACTTC
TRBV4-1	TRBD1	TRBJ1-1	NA	CASSPGTGARNTEAFF	TGCGCCAGCAGCCCTGGGACAGGGGCAAGGAACACTGAAGCTTTCTTT
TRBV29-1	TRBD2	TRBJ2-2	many	CSVEDPLRGGTGELFF	TGCAGCGTTGAAGATCCGTTGCGGGGGGGCACCGGGGAGCTGTTTTTT
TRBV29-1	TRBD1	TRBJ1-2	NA	CSVEDRGDGYTF	TGCAGCGTGGAAGACAGGGGAGATGGCTACACCTTC
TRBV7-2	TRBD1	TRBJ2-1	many	CASSSPDRGSNEQFF	TGTGCCAGCAGCTCCCCGGACAGGGGATCGAATGAGCAGTTCTTC
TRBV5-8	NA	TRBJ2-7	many	CASSPEGYEQYF	TGTGCCAGCAGCCCGGAGGGTTACGAGCAGTACTTC
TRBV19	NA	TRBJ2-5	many	CASSASRTYQETQYF	TGTGCCAGTAGTGCCTCCCGGACGTACCAAGAGACCCAGTACTTC
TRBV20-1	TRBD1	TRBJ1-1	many	CSAPIRDRGWNTEAFF	TGCAGTGCTCCCATCCGGGACAGGGGTTGGAACACTGAAGCTTTCTTT
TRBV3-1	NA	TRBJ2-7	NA	CASSQYAEQYF	TGTGCCAGCAGCCAATACGCCGAGCAGTACTTC
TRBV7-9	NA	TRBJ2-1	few	CASGGNSYNEQFF	TGTGCCAGCGGGGGTAACTCCTACAATGAGCAGTTCTTC
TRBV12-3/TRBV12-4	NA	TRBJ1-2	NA	CASSLVGRLYGYTF	TGTGCCAGCAGTTTAGTGGGACGCCTCTATGGCTACACCTTC
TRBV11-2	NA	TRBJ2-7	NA	CASSLGQITSSYEQYF	TGTGCCAGCAGCTTAGGGCAGATAACCAGCTCCTACGAGCAGTACTTC
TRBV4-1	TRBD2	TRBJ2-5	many	CASSLLAGIQETQYF	TGCGCCAGCAGTCTACTAGCGGGGATACAAGAGACCCAGTACTTC
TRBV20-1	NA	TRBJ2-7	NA	CSASRRAGGPASYEQYF	TGCAGTGCTAGTCGGAGGGCCGGGGGGCCCGCAAGCTACGAGCAGTACTTC
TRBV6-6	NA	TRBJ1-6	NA	CASSYPGRMDSPLHF	TGTGCCAGCAGTTACCCGGGCAGGATGGATTCACCCCTCCACTTT
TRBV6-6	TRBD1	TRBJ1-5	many	CASSYWPGGVSNQPQHF	TGTGCCAGCAGTTATTGGCCAGGGGGGGTTAGCAATCAGCCCCAGCATTTT
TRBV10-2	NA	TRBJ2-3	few	CASSEVRDTQYF	TGCGCCAGCAGTGAGGTGAGGGATACGCAGTATTTT
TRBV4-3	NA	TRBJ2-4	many	CASSQDLNSPEWAKNIQYF	TGCGCCAGCAGCCAAGATCTGAACAGCCCGGAATGGGCCAAAAACATTCAGTACTTC
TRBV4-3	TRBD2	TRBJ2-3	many	CASSQDETSGGYTQYF	TGCGCCAGCAGCCAAGATGAAACTAGCGGGGGCTATACGCAGTATTTT
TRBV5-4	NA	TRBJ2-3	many	CASSSTGADTQYF	TGTGCCAGCAGCTCGACAGGTGCAGATACGCAGTATTTT
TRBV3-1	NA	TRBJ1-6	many	CASSQDSDSPLHF	TGTGCCAGCAGCCAAGATAGCGATTCACCCCTCCACTTT
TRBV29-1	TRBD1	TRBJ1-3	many	CSVTGSSGNTIYF	TGCAGCGTGACAGGGTCATCTGGAAACACCATATATTTT
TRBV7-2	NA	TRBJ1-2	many	CASSLYHSYGYTF	TGTGCCAGCAGCTTATACCATTCCTATGGCTACACCTTC
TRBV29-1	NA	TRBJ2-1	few	CSVVRTGSLTYNEQFF	TGCAGCGTTGTGAGAACAGGGTCCCTAACATACAATGAGCAGTTCTTC
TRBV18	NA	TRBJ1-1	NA	CASSLNGGYTEAFF	TGTGCCAGCTCACTCAACGGAGGTTACACTGAAGCTTTCTTT
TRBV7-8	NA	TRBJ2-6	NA	CASKFPSTDVLTF	TGTGCCAGCAAATTCCCATCGACAGACGTCCTGACTTTC
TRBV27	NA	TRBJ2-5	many	CASSLGVGSPQETQYF	TGTGCCAGCAGTTTAGGTGTGGGATCGCCCCAAGAGACCCAGTACTTC
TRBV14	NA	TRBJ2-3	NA	CASSQTSLYTDTQYF	TGTGCCAGCAGCCAAACCAGCCTCTACACAGATACGCAGTATTTT
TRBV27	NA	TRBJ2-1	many	CASSLGSEQFF	TGTGCCAGCAGTTTAGGGTCAGAGCAGTTCTTC